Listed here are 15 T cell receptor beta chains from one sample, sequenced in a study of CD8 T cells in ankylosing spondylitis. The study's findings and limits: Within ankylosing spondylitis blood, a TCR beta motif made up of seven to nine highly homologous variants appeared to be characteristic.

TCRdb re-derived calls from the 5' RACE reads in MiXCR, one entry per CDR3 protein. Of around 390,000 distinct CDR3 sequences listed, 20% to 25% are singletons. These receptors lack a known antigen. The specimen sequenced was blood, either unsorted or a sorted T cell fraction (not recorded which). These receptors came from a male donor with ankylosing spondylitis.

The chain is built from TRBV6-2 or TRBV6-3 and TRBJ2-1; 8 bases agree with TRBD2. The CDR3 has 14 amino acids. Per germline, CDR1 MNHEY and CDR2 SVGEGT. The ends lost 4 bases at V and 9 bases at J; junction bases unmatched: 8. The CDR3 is CASSFLAGIAEQFF. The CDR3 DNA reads TGTGCCAGCAGTTTTTTAGCGGGAATCGCTGAGCAGTTCTTC.

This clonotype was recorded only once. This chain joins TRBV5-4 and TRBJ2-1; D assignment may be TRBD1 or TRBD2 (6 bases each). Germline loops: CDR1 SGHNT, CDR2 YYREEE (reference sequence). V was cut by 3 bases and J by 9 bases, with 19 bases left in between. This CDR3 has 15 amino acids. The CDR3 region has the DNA TGTGCCAGCAGCTGGGACTCAGGGGAGGAGGTTGAGCAGTTCTTC. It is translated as CASSWDSGEEVEQFF.

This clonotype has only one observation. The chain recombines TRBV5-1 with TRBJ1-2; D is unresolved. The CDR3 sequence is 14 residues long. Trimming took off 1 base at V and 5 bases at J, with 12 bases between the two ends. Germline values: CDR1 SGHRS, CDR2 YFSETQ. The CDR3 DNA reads TGCGCCAGCAGCTTGTCACCAACGGAATATGGCTACACCTTC. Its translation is CASSLSPTEYGYTF.

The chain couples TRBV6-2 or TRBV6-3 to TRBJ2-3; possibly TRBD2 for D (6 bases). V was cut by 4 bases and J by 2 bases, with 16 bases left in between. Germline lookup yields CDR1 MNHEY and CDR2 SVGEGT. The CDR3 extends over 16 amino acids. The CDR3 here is CASSFGISGVTDTQYF. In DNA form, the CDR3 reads TGTGCCAGCAGTTTCGGAATTAGCGGAGTCACAGATACGCAGTATTTT.

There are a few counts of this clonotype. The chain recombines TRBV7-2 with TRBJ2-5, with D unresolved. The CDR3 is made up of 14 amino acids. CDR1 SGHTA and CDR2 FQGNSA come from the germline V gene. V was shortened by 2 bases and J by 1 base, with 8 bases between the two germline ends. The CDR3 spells CASSLRRAQETQYF. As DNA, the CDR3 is TGTGCCAGCAGCTTAAGAAGGGCCCAAGAGACCCAGTACTTC.

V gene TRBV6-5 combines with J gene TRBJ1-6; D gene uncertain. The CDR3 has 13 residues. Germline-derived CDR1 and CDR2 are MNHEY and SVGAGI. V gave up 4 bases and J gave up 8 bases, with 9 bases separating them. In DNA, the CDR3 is TGTGCCAGCAGTTCCAACGGGGATTCACCCCTCCACTTT. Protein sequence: CASSSNGDSPLHF.

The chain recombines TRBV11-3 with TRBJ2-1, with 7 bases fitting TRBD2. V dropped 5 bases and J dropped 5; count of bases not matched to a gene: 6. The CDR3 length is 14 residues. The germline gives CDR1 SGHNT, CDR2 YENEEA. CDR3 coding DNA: TGTGCCAGCAGCGTACTAGCGCCCAACAATGAGCAGTTCTTC. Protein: CASSVLAPNNEQFF.

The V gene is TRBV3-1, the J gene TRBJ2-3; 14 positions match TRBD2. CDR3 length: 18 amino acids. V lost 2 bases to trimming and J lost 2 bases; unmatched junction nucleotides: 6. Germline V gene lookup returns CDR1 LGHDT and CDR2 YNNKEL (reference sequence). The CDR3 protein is CASSQRLAGGPVTDTQYF. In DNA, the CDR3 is TGTGCCAGCAGCCAAAGACTAGCGGGAGGGCCTGTCACAGATACGCAGTATTTT.

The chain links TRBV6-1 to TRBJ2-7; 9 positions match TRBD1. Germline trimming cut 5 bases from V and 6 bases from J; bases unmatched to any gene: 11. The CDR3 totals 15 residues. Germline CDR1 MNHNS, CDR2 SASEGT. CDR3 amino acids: CASSPPGQGPPEQYF. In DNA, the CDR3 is TGTGCCAGCAGTCCCCCGGGACAGGGTCCCCCCGAGCAGTACTTC.

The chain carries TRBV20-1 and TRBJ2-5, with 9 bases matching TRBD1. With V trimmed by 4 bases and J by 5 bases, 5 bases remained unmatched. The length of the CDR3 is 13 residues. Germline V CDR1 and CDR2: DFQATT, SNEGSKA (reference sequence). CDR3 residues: CSANPGQGETQYF. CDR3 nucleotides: TGCAGTGCTAATCCCGGACAGGGGGAGACCCAGTACTTC.

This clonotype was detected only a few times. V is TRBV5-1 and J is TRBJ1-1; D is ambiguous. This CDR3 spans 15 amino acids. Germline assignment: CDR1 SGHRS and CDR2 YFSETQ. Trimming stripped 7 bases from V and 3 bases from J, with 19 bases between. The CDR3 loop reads CASLPQVGVHTEAFF. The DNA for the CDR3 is TGCGCCAGCTTACCCCAGGTGGGAGTACACACTGAAGCTTTCTTT.

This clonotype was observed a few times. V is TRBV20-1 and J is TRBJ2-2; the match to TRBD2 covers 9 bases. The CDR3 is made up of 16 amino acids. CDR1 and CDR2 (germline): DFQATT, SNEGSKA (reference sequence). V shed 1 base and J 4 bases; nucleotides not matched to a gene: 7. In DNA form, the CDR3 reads TGCAGTGCTAGAGTTAGCGGGAGTGCGGGCACCGGGGAGCTGTTTTTT. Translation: CSARVSGSAGTGELFF.

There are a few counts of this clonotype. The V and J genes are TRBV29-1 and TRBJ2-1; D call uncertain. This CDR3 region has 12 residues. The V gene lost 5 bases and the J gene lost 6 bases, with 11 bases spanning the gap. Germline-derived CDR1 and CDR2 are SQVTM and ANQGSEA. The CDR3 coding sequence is TGCAGCGTTCGGCAGGTTGGCAATGAGCAGTTCTTC. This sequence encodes CSVRQVGNEQFF.

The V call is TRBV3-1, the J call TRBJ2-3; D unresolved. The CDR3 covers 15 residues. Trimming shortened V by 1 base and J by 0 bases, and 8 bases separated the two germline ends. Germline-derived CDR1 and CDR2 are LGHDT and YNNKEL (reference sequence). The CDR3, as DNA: TGTGCCAGCAGCCAAGTAAACCCTAGCACAGATACGCAGTATTTT. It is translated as CASSQVNPSTDTQYF.

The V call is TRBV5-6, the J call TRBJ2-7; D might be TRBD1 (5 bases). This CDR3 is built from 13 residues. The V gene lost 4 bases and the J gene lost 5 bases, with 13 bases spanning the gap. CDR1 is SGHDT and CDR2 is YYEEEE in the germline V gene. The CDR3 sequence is CASSAVRVHEQYF. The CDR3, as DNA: TGTGCCAGCAGCGCGGTCAGGGTCCACGAGCAGTACTTC.